These 27 T cell receptor beta chains were sequenced from one sample in a study of shared clonotypes between healthy human individuals. Clones were sequenced by immunoSEQ multiplex PCR, and TCRdb holds only the in-frame ones, with some missing. There are around 980,000 clones in the sample; about 80% occur only once, and 0.5% to 0.65% lies in the top ten. The sample comprised memory CD4+ T cells from PBMCs. The subset here: CD45RA-negative fraction. The receptors derive from a man younger than 35 in good health. Some clones in this sample may be carry-over from other donors' samples.

The chain uses TRBV19 and TRBJ2-1; TRBD2 matches 9 bases. The ends lost 7 bases at V and 8 bases at J; junction bases unmatched: 12. The CDR3 has 15 amino acids. CDR1 and CDR2 from the germline V gene are LNHDA and SQIVND (reference sequence). The CDR3 reads CASTSPLAGSYEQFF. The DNA of the CDR3 is TGTGCCAGTACCTCCCCCCTAGCGGGAAGCTATGAGCAGTTCTTC.

This chain links TRBV18 with TRBJ2-2; 7 bases agree with TRBD1. Germline CDR1 is KGHSH and CDR2 is LQKENI. J gave up 1 base and V 5 bases, and 4 bases lay outside the gene matches. The CDR3 contains 15 residues. Here the CDR3 DNA reads TGTGCCAGCTCATTCCGACAGGGGAACACCGGGGAGCTGTTTTTT. Its translation: CASSFRQGNTGELFF.

This clone has more than one count but fewer than ten. This chain joins TRBV28 and TRBJ1-2; D ambiguous. Trimming cost V 7 bases and J 4 bases, with 19 bases left between them. This CDR3 is 15 amino acids long. CDR1 is MDHEN, CDR2 SYDVKM, per germline. Here the CDR3 DNA reads TGTGCCAGCAATTCCCGACCCCCGCGCCGCTATGGCTACACCTTC. Translated, it gives CASNSRPPRRYGYTF.

The chain couples TRBV4-1 to TRBJ1-5, with D unclear. V lost 0 bases and J 7 bases, leaving 7 bases between the germline ends. From germline, CDR1 is MGHRA and CDR2 YSYEKL. The CDR3 has 13 residues. The DNA for the CDR3 is TGCGCCAGCAGCCAAGACCCGCGCCAGCCCCAGCATTTT. This codes for CASSQDPRQPQHF.

The chain carries TRBV9 and TRBJ2-5, with D perhaps matching TRBD1 or TRBD2 (5 bases each). Germline CDR1 and CDR2: SGDLS and YYNGEE. Trimming removed 7 bases at V and 5 bases at J, with 15 bases between. CDR3 size: 13 residues. This chain's CDR3 is CASSGTDRETQYF. The DNA of the CDR3 is TGTGCCAGCTCCGGGACGGATCGGGAGACCCAGTACTTC.

This chain uses TRBV30 with TRBJ1-1, with D perhaps TRBD1 (6 bases). CDR3 length: 13 residues. Germline values: CDR1 GTSNPN, CDR2 SVGIG (reference sequence). Trimming shortened V by 1 base and J by 5 bases, and 11 bases separated the two germline ends. The CDR3 sequence: CAWSEGQTTEAFF. Here the CDR3 DNA reads TGTGCCTGGAGTGAAGGACAGACGACTGAAGCTTTCTTT.

The CDR3 region is CASSYRTGAGELFF. CDR3 coding DNA: TGTGCCAGCAGTTACCGGACAGGGGCCGGGGAGCTGTTTTTT. The V call is TRBV27, the J call TRBJ2-2; TRBD1 matches 9 bases. This CDR3 is built from 14 residues. V was clipped by 4 bases and J by 6 bases; unmatched bases: 3. Looked up from germline, CDR1 is MNHEY and CDR2 is SMNVEV (reference sequence).

The chain is built from TRBV6-5 and TRBJ2-7, with 10 bases identical to TRBD2. CDR3 size: 15 residues. The junction had 1 base not matched to a gene; V was cut back by 2 bases and J by 0 bases. Germline V gene sequence: CDR1 MNHEY, CDR2 SVGAGI. CDR3 in DNA: TGTGCCAGCAGTTACAGCGGGAGGGACTCCTACGAGCAGTACTTC. It yields the protein CASSYSGRDSYEQYF.

This clone was seen more than once but under ten times. The CDR3 sequence is CAWSARGAVEAFF. CDR3 DNA sequence: TGTGCCTGGAGTGCACGTGGGGCGGTTGAAGCTTTCTTT. The genes are TRBV30 and TRBJ1-1; D perhaps matches TRBD1 (5 bases). In germline, CDR1 is GTSNPN, CDR2 SVGIG (reference sequence). The CDR3 has 13 residues. V was shortened by 1 base and J by 7 bases, with 13 bases between the two germline ends.

In regard to this clone: At the DNA level, this CDR3 is encoded by other sequences in the same sample as well. This chain joins TRBV5-4 and TRBJ2-3; 8 bases map to TRBD2. The CDR3 has 15 residues. Unmatched junction bases numbered 4, after V lost 4 bases and J lost 0 bases. In germline, CDR1 is SGHNT, CDR2 YYREEE (reference sequence). CDR3 protein: CASSLASGSTDTQYF. CDR3 sequence (DNA): TGTGCCAGCAGCCTGGCTAGCGGGAGCACAGATACGCAGTATTTT.

The rearrangement joins TRBV14 to TRBJ1-5, with 11 nucleotides matching TRBD1. From germline, CDR1 is SGHDN and CDR2 FVKESK. The CDR3 is 15 amino acids. V shed 5 bases, J shed 3 bases, and the junction held 3 bases outside the gene matches. DNA for the CDR3: TGTGCCAGCAGCGGGGGACAGGGGGACAATCAGCCCCAGCATTTT. Protein: CASSGGQGDNQPQHF.

CDR3: CATSNSYQETQYF. CDR3 in DNA: TGTGCCACCAGCAACTCTTATCAAGAGACCCAGTACTTC. The chain links TRBV15 to TRBJ2-5; D unclear. V lost 4 bases, J lost 2 bases, and 8 bases lay in between. CDR1 and CDR2 from the germline V gene are LNHNV and YYDKDF (reference sequence). There are 13 residues in the CDR3.

J is TRBJ1-2 and V is TRBV2, with D unresolved. Germline V CDR1 and CDR2: SNHLY, FYNNEI. V lost 8 bases and J 3 bases, leaving 10 bases between the germline ends. This CDR3 contains 12 residues. CDR3 protein: CASSGGYYGYTF. DNA for the CDR3: TGTGCCAGCTCGGGTGGGTACTATGGCTACACCTTC.

The genes are TRBV5-1 and TRBJ1-1, with D tentatively TRBD1 (6 bases). V lost 2 bases and J lost 4, with 12 bases in between. The germline V gene encodes CDR1 SGHRS and CDR2 YFSETQ. The CDR3 is 14 residues long. The CDR3 loop is CASSLSPGVTEAFF. The CDR3 bases are TGCGCCAGCAGCTTATCCCCAGGGGTCACTGAAGCTTTCTTT.

V and J are TRBV29-1 and TRBJ2-2; a weak D match, TRBD2 (6 bases). With 5 bases removed from V and 0 bases from J, the gap between germline ends came to 7 bases. The CDR3 has 13 amino acids. CDR1 is SQVTM and CDR2 is ANQGSEA in the germline V gene. This chain's CDR3 is CSVRLANTGELFF. The CDR3 nucleotides are TGCAGCGTTAGACTAGCGAACACCGGGGAGCTGTTTTTT.

This clone was observed once. One base away lies a much larger clone, so this may be a sequencing read error. Within the sample, other DNA sequences also encode this same CDR3. This chain joins TRBV18 and TRBJ2-7; D may be TRBD1 or TRBD2 (5 bases each). The germline CDR1 and CDR2 sequences are KGHSH and LQKENI. The CDR3 is made up of 13 amino acids. V lost 3 bases to trimming and J lost 2 bases, with 8 bases between them. The CDR3 sequence is CASSPGPTYEQYF. CDR3 coding DNA: TGTGCCAGCTCACCGGGACCAACCTACGAGCAGTACTTC.

This sequence joins TRBV29-1 and TRBJ2-3; 9 bases fit TRBD2. The germline V gene encodes CDR1 SQVTM and CDR2 ANQGSEA. The CDR3 sequence is 15 residues long. The V gene end was trimmed by 6 bases and the J gene end by 3 bases; junction bases not matched to a gene: 10. The CDR3 region has the DNA TGCAGCGTGGGAACCGGGACTAGCACGACAGATACGCAGTATTTT. Translating it yields CSVGTGTSTTDTQYF.

The chain links TRBV27 to TRBJ2-2, with a possible D match to TRBD2 (5 bases). Trimming took off 0 bases at V and 3 bases at J, with 5 bases between the two ends. This CDR3 has 14 residues. Germline V gene sequence: CDR1 MNHEY, CDR2 SMNVEV (reference sequence). The CDR3: CASSLSGDTGELFF. The DNA of the CDR3 is TGTGCCAGCAGTTTATCCGGGGACACCGGGGAGCTGTTTTTT.

The gene calls are TRBV9 and TRBJ1-2; D is ambiguous. Germline assignment: CDR1 SGDLS and CDR2 YYNGEE. CDR3 size: 13 residues. Trimming took 0 bases from V and 7 from J, leaving 10 bases between them. In DNA, the CDR3 is TGTGCCAGCAGCGTAGGGCCCCCCTTTGGCTACACCTTC. It translates to CASSVGPPFGYTF.

This clone has only one observation. This chain connects TRBV7-2 to TRBJ1-2; 7 positions agree with TRBD1. This CDR3 comprises 15 residues. V shed 5 bases, J shed 11 bases, and the junction held 17 bases outside the gene matches. From germline, CDR1 is SGHTA and CDR2 FQGNSA. CDR3 loop: CASSLRGAAGDSYTF. The CDR3 nucleotides read TGTGCCAGCAGCCTCAGGGGGGCCGCAGGGGATAGTTACACCTTC.

The chain links TRBV5-4 to TRBJ2-1; possibly TRBD1 for D (5 bases). V was clipped by 4 bases and J by 0 bases, with 14 bases between them. The CDR3 loop spans 16 amino acids. Germline loops: CDR1 SGHNT, CDR2 YYREEE (reference sequence). CDR3 protein: CASSPPTAISYNEQFF. The CDR3 DNA reads as TGTGCCAGCAGCCCCCCGACAGCGATCTCCTACAATGAGCAGTTCTTC.

This clone was detected only once. The CDR3, as DNA: TGTGCCAGCAGTTACGGACAGAGCAATCAGCCCCAGCATTTT. Translating gives CASSYGQSNQPQHF. This chain uses TRBV6-5 with TRBJ1-5; possible D gene TRBD1, 6 bases. V shed 2 bases and J shed 1 base, with 6 bases lying between them. CDR1 is MNHEY, CDR2 SVGAGI, per germline. CDR3 length equals 14 residues.

V is TRBV7-9 and J is TRBJ2-2, with TRBD2 matching over 8 bases. V trimming: 2 bases; J trimming: 5 bases; junction bases outside the gene matches: 7. CDR1 is SEHNR and CDR2 is FQNEAQ in the germline V gene (reference sequence). The CDR3 extends over 16 amino acids. Here the CDR3 reads CASSLLSGSITGELFF. CDR3 bases: TGTGCCAGCAGCTTACTGAGCGGGAGCATTACCGGGGAGCTGTTTTTT. The full variable domain, in which reference TRBV7-9 and TRBJ2-2 provide the parts outside the CDR3, is DTGVSQNPRHKITKRGQNVTFRCDPISEHNRLYWYRQTLGQGPEFLTYFQNEAQLEKSRLLSDRFSAERPKGSFSTLEIQRTEQGDSAMYLCASSLLSGSITGELFFGEGSRLTVL.

J is TRBJ2-2 and V is TRBV25-1, with 8 bases that match TRBD1. The germline V gene has CDR1 MGHDK and CDR2 SYGVNS. This CDR3 spans 14 amino acids. V lost 3 bases to trimming and J lost 7 bases; unmatched junction nucleotides: 4. The chain's CDR3 is CASSDRGRGGELFF. Here the CDR3 DNA reads TGTGCCAGCAGTGACAGGGGGCGCGGCGGGGAGCTGTTTTTT.

The chain uses TRBV14 and TRBJ1-2; a weak D match, TRBD1 (5 bases). CDR1 and CDR2 (germline): SGHDN, FVKESK. V shed 0 bases and J shed 4 bases, with 15 bases lying between them. This CDR3 has 16 amino acids. The CDR3 loop reads CASSQERRSGGYGYTF. The CDR3 bases are TGTGCCAGCAGCCAAGAACGTCGGAGCGGGGGCTATGGCTACACCTTC.

The chain uses TRBV6-6 and TRBJ2-3; TRBD1 is a possible D gene (5 bases). CDR3 length: 14 residues. Germline CDR1 is MNHNY and CDR2 is SVGAGI (reference sequence). V was cut by 5 bases and J by 1 base, with 10 bases left in between. The CDR3 coding sequence is TGTGCCAGCAGTCCCGACAGTGGCACAGATACGCAGTATTTT. It translates to CASSPDSGTDTQYF.

The chain uses TRBV21-1 and TRBJ2-7; TRBD1 is the table's D call and was not checked against the DNA. TRBV21-1 is marked as a pseudogene. The CDR3 extends over 17 amino acids. CDR3 loop: CASSNPYRGQDSYEQYF. CDR3 coding DNA: TGTGCCAGCAGCAACCCCTATCGAGGACAGGACTCCTACGAGCAGTACTTC.